This T cell receptor beta chain was profiled in a study of beta chain features in type 1 diabetes. CDR3 length: 16 residues. Germline assignment: CDR1 GTSNPN and CDR2 SVGIG (reference sequence). The J segment lost 4 bases and the V segment lost 7 bases, leaving 17 bases of the junction unmatched. Every isolated RNA sample was fully reverse transcribed, so sequencing captured expressed TCRB transcripts. TCRdb keeps only in-frame clones here, not all; method: immunoSEQ multiplex PCR. The sample holds fewer than 250,000 clones, over 9.5% seen once. The receptor was isolated from a woman between 18 and 29 years old in good health. The sequenced material came from naive CD4+ T cells from blood. The chain is built from TRBV30 and TRBJ2-3, with 7 bases identical to TRBD1. CDR3: CALLLLRGRLPDTQYF. In DNA, the CDR3 is TGTGCCTTGCTCTTATTGAGGGGGCGCCTCCCAGATACGCAGTATTTT.